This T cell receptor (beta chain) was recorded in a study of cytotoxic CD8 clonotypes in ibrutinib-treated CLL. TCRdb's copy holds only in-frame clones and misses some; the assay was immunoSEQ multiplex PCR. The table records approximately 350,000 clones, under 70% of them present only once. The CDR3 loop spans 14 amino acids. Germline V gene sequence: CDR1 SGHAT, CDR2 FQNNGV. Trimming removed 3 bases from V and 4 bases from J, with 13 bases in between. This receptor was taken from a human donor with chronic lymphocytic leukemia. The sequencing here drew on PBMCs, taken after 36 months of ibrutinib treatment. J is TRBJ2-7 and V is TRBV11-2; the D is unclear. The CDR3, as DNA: TGTGCCAGCAGCTTCGCCCGGGCCGGGTACGAGCAGTACTTC. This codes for CASSFARAGYEQYF.